This T cell receptor (beta chain) originates from a study of T-cell memory formation after mild COVID-19. In the study overall: Clustering of TCRs was largely donor specific.

The CDR3 totals 15 residues. The V end lost 3 bases, the J end lost 1 base, and 9 bases lay between the germline ends. CDR1 and CDR2 from the germline V gene are KGHDR and SFDVKD. Note on this clonotype: What it binds is not known.

Whole-study findings and limits: Clones shrinking from day 15 to 85 showed even CD4/CD8 mixes; later expanders tilted CD4+. The appearance of some responding clones in pre-infection memory suggested that cross-reactive memory joined.

Each CDR3 protein is one row after TCRdb ran MiXCR on the 5' RACE reads. In the table there are 300,000 to 400,000 distinct CDR3 sequences, 20% to 25% of which are singletons. Material: PBMCs or a T cell subset sorted from them (not recorded which). The sequence came from an adult woman who had mild COVID-19 (a few samples of this study predate the infection). Cell type and time point are not known. The V call is TRBV24-1, the J call TRBJ2-1, with D perhaps matching TRBD2 (5 bases). DNA of the CDR3: TGTGCCACCAGTGATGGCACTAGTTCCTACAATGAGCAGTTCTTC. Its translation is CATSDGTSSYNEQFF.